The TCR beta chain under discussion was sequenced for a study of read filtering for tumor transcriptome and immune sequencing (dated by TCRdb to 2018 to 2021). Some background on the complete study: The cohort was composed of 17 male and 14 female patients, with a mean age of roughly 61 years and an age range of roughly 47 to 80. Per sample, about 4.05 to 11 million TCR-region mapped reads were obtained with IR-seq, compared with only roughly 80 to 1,300 with RNA-seq. The study compared TCR repertoires from targeted immune repertoire sequencing and bulk whole-transcriptome sequencing run on the same bone marrow samples. After DNase treatment, whole-transcriptome libraries were prepared with the TruSeq RNA Access Library Prep Kit. One of the main goals was to work out a read-filtering strategy for immune repertoire data, in particular whether clonotypes backed by only a single read should be removed. By revised international staging, eight or nine patients were R-ISS I, roughly 17 were R-ISS II and 6 or 7 were R-ISS III.

General study outcomes and caveats: In IR-seq, single-read clonotypes were roughly 84% of clonotypes but about 3.5% of total reads; in RNA-seq they were approximately 73% of clonotypes and 35% to 55% of reads. Compared with RNA-seq, IR-seq captured clonotypes at much greater depth and more reliably, and a smaller IR-seq throughput was enough to identify most of the shared clonotypes. The correlation between IR-seq and RNA-seq shared clonotype proportions was increased by removal of single-read clonotypes. The sorted CD138-negative fraction was not purified T cells but a mixed bone marrow immune population.

TCR libraries were constructed from approximately 0.4 ug RNA using the Immunoverse kit, and molecular barcoded adaptors covering alpha/delta and beta/gamma chains were employed. The same RNA used for transcriptome sequencing was used for TCR library preparation. Sequencing of the TCR libraries was done on an Illumina HiSeq 4000 with 2 x 150 cycles. The paper's processing steps were these. TCR reads were aligned to human V, D, J and C references and assembled into CDR3 clonotypes with MiXCR, including quality filtering and error correction. The tcR package in R was used to analyze clonotype counts and gene usage diversity. Raw mapping reads were checked after the RNA-seq reads had been mapped by STAR aligner version 2.5.3a onto the human GRCh37 genome. To test the effect of sequencing depth on detected clonotypes, IR-seq fastq files were randomly downsampled using Seqtk 1.3. TCRdb's own reprocessing of the public reads used fastp at Q25 and MiXCR and kept productive beta chains. Each entry merges the rows of one CDR3 protein and shows their most common DNA and genes. These V and J calls derive from TCRdb rather than the authors' analysis. In this sample the table shows 40,000 to 50,000 distinct CDR3 sequences, 13% of which occur a single time. The ten largest make up about 32% of the sample.

Every patient had bone marrow sampled at the time of active disease. Bone marrow mononuclear cells were isolated by Ficoll-Hypaque density gradient centrifugation. Myeloma plasma cells were removed and CD138-negative cells were obtained by negative selection following labeling with CD138 magnetic microbeads on a MACS separator. Flow cytometry with CD138 antibodies on an Attune NxT was used to check how pure the isolated cells were. Total RNA was extracted with TRIzol reagent and quantified with a NanoDrop spectrophotometer. Paired RNA-seq and IR-seq were performed on the CD138-negative bone marrow sample of each patient. This clonotype was seen many times. It lacks a known antigen. No base quality information exists; no much larger clone differs at one position. The clonotype originates from a donor aged 40 or over with multiple myeloma. The sequenced sample consisted of a population of CD138-negative cells sorted from bone marrow. The sample's cell subset or site label, in plain terms: bone marrow mononuclear cells depleted of CD138+ plasma/myeloma cells by negative magnetic selection.

The nucleotide sequence reads as follows: TGCGCCACCAGACCCAGGACCCAGACGAACACCGGGGAGCTGTTTTTT. Translation gives CATRPRTQTNTGELFF. Here the chain combines TRBV5-1 and TRBJ2-2; the D gene cannot be resolved reliably. CDR1 and CDR2 are read off the germline V gene as SGHRS and YFSETQ. Trimming takes 9 bases from V and 0 bases from J, and the germline ends sit 18 bases apart. From its cysteine to its phenylalanine, the CDR3 spans 16 amino acids. Only the CDR3 part of the read is kept: 48 bases, read in frame from the first base.